These T cell receptor beta chains were read from a single sample in a study of T cell responses to AZD1222 COVID-19 vaccine. The repertoire was sequenced with immunoSEQ multiplex PCR; TCRdb's copy has only in-frame clones and lacks some. The table lists more than 120,000 clones, almost 95% of them singletons, with roughly 9.9% in the top ten. This sample comprised peripheral blood, obtained 28 days after the second AZD1222 dose. These receptor sequences come from an adult who received the AZD1222 COVID-19 vaccine. The CDR3 runs from the conserved cysteine through the conserved F or W. The order of the fields is clone size, V gene, D gene, J gene, CDR3 protein, CDR3 DNA. A D gene is named only where the DNA matches it firmly. Size is omitted from some rows. Given values are once, few, many or a class for expanded clones.

size: .; V: TRBV19; D: .; J: TRBJ2-3; CDR3: CASSTRTDTQYF; DNA: TGTGCCAGTTCGACTCGCACAGATACGCAGTATTTT
size: .; V: TRBV9; D: TRBD1; J: TRBJ1-5; CDR3: CASSAGNRGNQPQHF; DNA: TGTGCCAGCAGCGCGGGGAACAGGGGTAATCAGCCCCAGCATTTT
size: .; V: TRBV12-3/TRBV12-4; D: .; J: TRBJ1-2; CDR3: CASSLKGAGGYTF; DNA: TGTGCCAGCAGTTTGAAAGGCGCAGGGGGCTACACCTTC
size: .; V: TRBV7-7; D: .; J: TRBJ2-5; CDR3: CASRSDKQETQYF; DNA: TGTGCTAGCAGGTCGGACAAGCAAGAGACCCAGTACTTC
size: .; V: TRBV28; D: .; J: TRBJ1-1; CDR3: CASSLYRAPGNTEAFF; DNA: TGTGCCAGCAGTTTATACCGGGCCCCTGGGAACACTGAAGCTTTCTTT
size: .; V: TRBV12-3/TRBV12-4; D: .; J: TRBJ1-2; CDR3: CASSLASRIYTF; DNA: TGTGCCAGCAGTTTAGCCTCGCGGATCTACACCTTC
size: .; V: TRBV10-3; D: .; J: TRBJ2-6; CDR3: CAIKERLLSSGANVLTF; DNA: TGTGCCATCAAAGAGCGCCTACTGAGCTCTGGGGCCAACGTCCTGACTTTC
size: .; V: TRBV5-1; D: TRBD1; J: TRBJ1-2; CDR3: CASSPSGTVNYGYTF; DNA: TGCGCCAGCAGCCCGTCCGGGACAGTCAACTATGGCTACACCTTC
size: .; V: TRBV18; D: .; J: TRBJ1-3; CDR3: CASSPRRGTSGNTIYF; DNA: TGTGCCAGCTCACCGCGCCGGGGGACCTCTGGAAACACCATATATTTT
size: once; V: TRBV21-1; D: .; J: TRBJ1-2; CDR3: CASTRQGTIYGYTF; DNA: TGTGCCAGCACCCGACAGGGGACGATCTATGGCTACACCTTC
size: .; V: TRBV28; D: .; J: TRBJ1-3; CDR3: CASRRLGTTGNTIYF; DNA: TGTGCCAGCAGGCGCCTGGGGACAACCGGAAACACCATATATTTT
size: .; V: TRBV4-1; D: TRBD2; J: TRBJ2-2; CDR3: CASSQDPPGGLASTGELFF; DNA: TGCGCCAGCAGCCAAGATCCCCCGGGGGGACTAGCCTCCACCGGGGAGCTGTTTTTT
size: .; V: TRBV7-3; D: .; J: TRBJ2-3; CDR3: CASSLRGDNTDTQYF; DNA: TGTGCCAGCAGCTTAAGGGGAGATAACACAGATACGCAGTATTTT
size: .; V: TRBV29-1; D: TRBD1; J: TRBJ1-1; CDR3: CSTRKGGHTEAFF; DNA: TGCAGCACCCGAAAAGGGGGCCACACTGAAGCTTTCTTT
size: .; V: TRBV30; D: TRBD1; J: TRBJ2-2; CDR3: CAWARTGRGTGELFF; DNA: TGTGCCTGGGCCAGGACAGGGCGAGGCACCGGGGAGCTGTTTTTT
size: once; V: TRBV6-6; D: .; J: TRBJ1-4; CDR3: CASSPSGHEKLFF; DNA: TGTGCCAGCAGTCCTTCGGGACACGAAAAACTGTTTTTT
size: .; V: TRBV9; D: .; J: TRBJ2-1; CDR3: CASSVGGLLRPNNEQFF; DNA: TGTGCCAGCAGCGTAGGGGGTTTACTACGCCCCAACAATGAGCAGTTCTTC
size: .; V: TRBV27; D: TRBD1; J: TRBJ1-2; CDR3: CASRRGQGAYYGYTF; DNA: TGTGCCAGCCGTCGAGGGCAGGGGGCATACTATGGCTACACCTTC
size: .; V: TRBV9; D: .; J: TRBJ1-5; CDR3: CASSLRGLTLQPQHF; DNA: TGTGCCAGCAGCTTGCGGGGCCTGACCCTTCAGCCCCAGCATTTT
size: .; V: TRBV12-5; D: TRBD1; J: TRBJ2-7; CDR3: CASATWTGGPEQYF; DNA: TGTGCTAGTGCCACATGGACAGGGGGCCCCGAGCAGTACTTC
size: .; V: TRBV19; D: .; J: TRBJ1-2; CDR3: CASNLWDGDYGYTF; DNA: TGTGCCAGTAACCTTTGGGACGGAGATTATGGCTACACCTTC
size: .; V: TRBV30; D: .; J: TRBJ1-5; CDR3: CAWSVSGDDQPQHF; DNA: TGTGCCTGGAGTGTTTCGGGGGATGATCAGCCCCAGCATTTT
size: .; V: TRBV29-1; D: .; J: TRBJ1-2; CDR3: CSVARENYGYTF; DNA: TGCAGCGTGGCTAGAGAAAACTATGGCTACACCTTC
size: .; V: TRBV7-8; D: TRBD1; J: TRBJ1-4; CDR3: CASSPYGPRGLSSRSLLFF; DNA: TGTGCCAGCAGCCCATACGGACCCAGGGGGCTCTCCAGCCGCTCCCTGCTGTTTTTT
size: .; V: TRBV19; D: TRBD1; J: TRBJ1-5; CDR3: CASSPRQGLSNQPQHF; DNA: TGTGCCAGTAGTCCCCGACAGGGGTTGAGCAATCAGCCCCAGCATTTT
size: once; V: TRBV2; D: .; J: TRBJ1-6; CDR3: CARPSGGRNSPLHF; DNA: TGTGCCAGGCCCAGTGGGGGGAGGAATTCACCCCTCCACTTT
size: .; V: TRBV29-1; D: .; J: TRBJ1-1; CDR3: CSAHPGGEKAFF; DNA: TGCAGCGCCCACCCCGGGGGTGAGAAAGCTTTCTTT
size: few; V: TRBV5-4; D: .; J: TRBJ2-5; CDR3: CASSSTGGGRETQYF; DNA: TGTGCCAGCAGCTCGACAGGCGGAGGTCGAGAGACCCAGTACTTC
size: .; V: TRBV24-1; D: .; J: TRBJ2-5; CDR3: CATSPGGGSETQYF; DNA: TGTGCCACCAGCCCCGGTGGGGGAAGCGAGACCCAGTACTTC
size: .; V: TRBV2; D: .; J: TRBJ2-1; CDR3: CASTDEANNEQFF; DNA: TGTGCCAGCACGGACGAAGCGAACAATGAGCAGTTCTTC
size: .; V: TRBV19; D: TRBD1; J: TRBJ2-5; CDR3: CASSIAGRGQETQYF; DNA: TGTGCCAGTAGTATAGCAGGCAGGGGGCAAGAGACCCAGTACTTC
size: .; V: TRBV5-1; D: .; J: TRBJ1-1; CDR3: CASSFSDDGTEAFF; DNA: TGCGCCAGCAGCTTTTCGGACGACGGAACTGAAGCTTTCTTT
size: once; V: TRBV19; D: .; J: TRBJ2-1; CDR3: CASSGPGPDYNEQFF; DNA: TGTGCCAGTAGTGGCCCGGGACCAGACTACAATGAGCAGTTCTTC
size: .; V: TRBV4-1; D: TRBD2; J: TRBJ2-3; CDR3: CASSYPSGGKDTQYF; DNA: TGCGCCAGCAGCTACCCTAGCGGGGGTAAAGATACGCAGTATTTT
size: .; V: TRBV10-3; D: .; J: TRBJ1-2; CDR3: CAISEYSTDRGYTF; DNA: TGTGCCATCAGTGAGTATTCGACAGACCGTGGCTACACCTTC
size: .; V: TRBV21-1; D: .; J: TRBJ2-1; CDR3: CASSKAPGEREAIPPSYNEQFF; DNA: TGTGCCAGCAGCAAAGCCCCCGGGGAGCGGGAGGCGATACCCCCCTCCTACAATGAGCAGTTCTTC
size: .; V: TRBV6-5; D: .; J: TRBJ1-2; CDR3: CASSDSGGGHGYTF; DNA: TGTGCCAGCAGTGACTCGGGGGGGGGCCATGGCTACACCTTC
size: once; V: TRBV24-1; D: TRBD1; J: TRBJ2-1; CDR3: CATSDLDRGGNNEQFF; DNA: TGTGCCACCAGTGACCTCGACAGGGGAGGAAACAATGAGCAGTTCTTC
size: .; V: TRBV6-2/TRBV6-3; D: TRBD1; J: TRBJ1-5; CDR3: CASSYSVGQGALNQPQHF; DNA: TGTGCCAGCAGTTACAGTGTGGGACAGGGGGCTCTGAATCAGCCCCAGCATTTT
size: few; V: TRBV5-1; D: .; J: TRBJ1-3; CDR3: CASRTVALPGNTIYF; DNA: TGCGCCAGCAGAACAGTCGCATTGCCTGGAAACACCATATATTTT
size: .; V: TRBV6-5; D: TRBD2; J: TRBJ2-7; CDR3: CASSYGTTYEQYF; DNA: TGTGCCAGCAGTTACGGGACTACCTACGAGCAGTACTTC
size: .; V: TRBV5-4; D: .; J: TRBJ1-2; CDR3: CASSLGWGRYYTF; DNA: TGTGCCAGCAGCCTTGGGTGGGGTCGATACTACACCTTC
size: once; V: TRBV5-1; D: TRBD1; J: TRBJ1-1; CDR3: CASSLGDRGLDAFF; DNA: TGCGCCAGCAGCTTGGGTGACAGGGGGCTGGATGCTTTCTTT
size: .; V: TRBV9; D: TRBD1; J: TRBJ1-6; CDR3: CASSVDRTGTSPLHF; DNA: TGTGCCAGCAGCGTAGATAGGACAGGGACTTCACCCCTCCACTTT
size: .; V: TRBV6-2/TRBV6-3; D: TRBD2; J: TRBJ2-3; CDR3: CASSYEAPGLVPDTQYF; DNA: TGTGCCAGCAGTTACGAAGCCCCGGGACTAGTCCCAGATACGCAGTATTTT
size: .; V: TRBV9; D: TRBD1; J: TRBJ1-2; CDR3: CASSPSTGLNYGYTF; DNA: TGTGCCAGCAGCCCTTCGACAGGGCTAAACTATGGCTACACCTTC
size: .; V: TRBV15; D: TRBD1; J: TRBJ1-4; CDR3: CATSRDRQGDNEKLFF; DNA: TGTGCCACCAGCAGAGATCGACAGGGGGATAATGAAAAACTGTTTTTT
size: .; V: TRBV4-1; D: .; J: TRBJ1-5; CDR3: CASSQESYSNQPQHF; DNA: TGCGCCAGCAGCCAAGAGAGCTATAGCAATCAGCCCCAGCATTTT
size: once; V: TRBV12-3/TRBV12-4; D: .; J: TRBJ1-2; CDR3: CASSKWEGYTF; DNA: TGTGCCAGCTCCAAGTGGGAGGGCTACACCTTC